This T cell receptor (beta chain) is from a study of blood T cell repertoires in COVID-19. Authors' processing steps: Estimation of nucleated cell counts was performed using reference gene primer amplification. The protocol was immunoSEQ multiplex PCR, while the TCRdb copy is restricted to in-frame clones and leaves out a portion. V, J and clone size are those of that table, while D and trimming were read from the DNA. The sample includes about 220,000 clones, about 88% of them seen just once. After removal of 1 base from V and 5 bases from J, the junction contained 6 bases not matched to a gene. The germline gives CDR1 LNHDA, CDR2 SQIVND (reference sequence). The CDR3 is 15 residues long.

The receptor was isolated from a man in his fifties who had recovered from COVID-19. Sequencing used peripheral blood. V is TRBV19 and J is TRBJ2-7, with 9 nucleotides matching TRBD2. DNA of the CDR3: TGTGCCAGTAGTATAGTAGCGGGAGCGATAAACGAGCAGTACTTC. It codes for CASSIVAGAINEQYF.